This T cell receptor beta chain originates from a study of CD8 T cells in ankylosing spondylitis. TCRdb ran MiXCR on the 5' RACE reads and lists one entry per CDR3 protein. The top ten clones hold 6% of a sample with roughly 150,000 distinct CDR3 sequences, 30% to 35% of them seen once. V dropped 0 bases and J dropped 7; count of bases not matched to a gene: 6. The CDR3 runs 17 residues. Germline values: CDR1 MNHEY, CDR2 SMNVEV (reference sequence). This clonotype was detected many times. This chain connects TRBV27 to TRBJ2-5; 15 bases fit TRBD2. This clonotype was sampled from a male donor with ankylosing spondylitis. Sequencing was carried out using synovial fluid, either unsorted or a sorted T cell fraction (not recorded which). The CDR3 sequence: CASSLSGLAGGRGTQYF. CDR3 nucleotide sequence: TGTGCCAGCAGTTTATCGGGACTAGCGGGGGGCCGTGGGACCCAGTACTTC.